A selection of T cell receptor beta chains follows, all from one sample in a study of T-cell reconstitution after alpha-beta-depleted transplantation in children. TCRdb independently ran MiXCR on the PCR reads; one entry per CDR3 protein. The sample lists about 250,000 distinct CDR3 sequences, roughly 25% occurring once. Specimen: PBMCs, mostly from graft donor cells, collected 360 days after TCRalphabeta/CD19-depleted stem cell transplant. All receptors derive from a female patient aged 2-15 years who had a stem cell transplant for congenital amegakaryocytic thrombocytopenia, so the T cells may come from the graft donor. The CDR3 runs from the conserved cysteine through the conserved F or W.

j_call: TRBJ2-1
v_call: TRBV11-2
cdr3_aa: CASSPLRGQLYNEQFF

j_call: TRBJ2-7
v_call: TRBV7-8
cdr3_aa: CASSQGGRGIDEQYF

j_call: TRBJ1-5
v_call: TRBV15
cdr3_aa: CATSRDPRVTNQPQHF

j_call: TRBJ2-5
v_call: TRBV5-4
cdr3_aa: CASSWTGGRETQYF

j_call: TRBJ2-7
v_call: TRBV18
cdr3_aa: CASSPMMGQTYEQYF

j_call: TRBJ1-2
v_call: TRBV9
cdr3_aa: CASSVGILYGYTF

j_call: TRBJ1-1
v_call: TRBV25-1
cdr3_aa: CASSEVGNTEAFF

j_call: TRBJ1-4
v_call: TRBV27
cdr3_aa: CASRASGTGGEKLFF

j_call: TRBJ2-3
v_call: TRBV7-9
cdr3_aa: CASTTLSWSPRDTQYF

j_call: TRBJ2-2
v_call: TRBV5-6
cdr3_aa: CASKPGYNTGELFF

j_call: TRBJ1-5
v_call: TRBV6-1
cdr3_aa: CASSPSDRGNQPQHF

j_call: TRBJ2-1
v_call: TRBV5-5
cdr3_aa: CASSLAAVSSYNEQFF

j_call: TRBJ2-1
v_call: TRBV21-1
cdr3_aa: CASSKGGTEKTNTPYNEQFF

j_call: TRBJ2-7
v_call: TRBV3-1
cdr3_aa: CASSQGGQSSYEQYF

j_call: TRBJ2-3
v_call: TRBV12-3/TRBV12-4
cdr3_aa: CASSIPPGPGTDTQYF

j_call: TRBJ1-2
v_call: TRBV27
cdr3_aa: CASSLEGFYGYTF

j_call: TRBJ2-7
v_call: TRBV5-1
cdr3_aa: CASAAGQLNSYEQYF

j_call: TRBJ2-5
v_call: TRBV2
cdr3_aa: CASTGQGETQYF

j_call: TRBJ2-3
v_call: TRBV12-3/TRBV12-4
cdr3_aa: CASSFSGRADTQYF

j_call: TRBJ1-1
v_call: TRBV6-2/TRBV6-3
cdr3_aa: CASTTNTEAFF

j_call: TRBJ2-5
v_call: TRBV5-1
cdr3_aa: CASSRTTGDLGKPYF

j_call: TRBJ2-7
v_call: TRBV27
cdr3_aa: CASSLSRATPYEQYF

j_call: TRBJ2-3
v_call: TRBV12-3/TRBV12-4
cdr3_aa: CASSLLSGGDTQYF

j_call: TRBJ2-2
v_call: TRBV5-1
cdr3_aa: CATSGLAGANTGELFF

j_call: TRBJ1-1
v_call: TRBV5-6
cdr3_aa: CASSLPRASNTEAFF

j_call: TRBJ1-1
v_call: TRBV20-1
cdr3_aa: CSASEGAAFF

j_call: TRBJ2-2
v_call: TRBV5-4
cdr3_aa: CASSQEVNTGELFF

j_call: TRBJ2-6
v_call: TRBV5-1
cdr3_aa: CASSLGPVGANVLTF

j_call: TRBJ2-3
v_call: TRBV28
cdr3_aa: CASRAPPSDRGGDTQYF

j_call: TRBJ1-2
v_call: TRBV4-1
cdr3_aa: CASSHKAGTGNYGYTF

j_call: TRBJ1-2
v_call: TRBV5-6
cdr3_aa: CASSLEAVDGYTF

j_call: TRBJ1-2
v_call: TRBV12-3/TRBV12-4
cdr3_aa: CASSLVGKAINYGYTF

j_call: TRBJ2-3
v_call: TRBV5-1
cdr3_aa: CASSLDRRPAGDTQYF

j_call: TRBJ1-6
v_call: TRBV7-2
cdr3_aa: CASSLDRASNSPLHF

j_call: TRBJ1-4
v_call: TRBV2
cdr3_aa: CASSDRAELATNEKLFF

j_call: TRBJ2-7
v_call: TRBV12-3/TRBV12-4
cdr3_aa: CASGVTSGAYEQYF

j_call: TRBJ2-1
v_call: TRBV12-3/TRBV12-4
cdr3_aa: CASSFRLAVYNEQFF

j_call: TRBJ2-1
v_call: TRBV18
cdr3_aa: CASSPNRDSKQFF

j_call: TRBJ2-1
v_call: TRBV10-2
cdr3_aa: CASSVPSENEQFF

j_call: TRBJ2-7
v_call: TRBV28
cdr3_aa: CASRPRDRVHEQYF

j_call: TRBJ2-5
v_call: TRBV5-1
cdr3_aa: CASSLEQGAWETQYF

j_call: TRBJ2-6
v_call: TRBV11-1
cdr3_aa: CASSSSRDSAPGGANVLTF

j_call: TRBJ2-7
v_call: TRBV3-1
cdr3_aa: CASSQRLSYEQYF

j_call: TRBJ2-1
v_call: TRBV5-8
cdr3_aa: CASSLYGTVFRDEQFF

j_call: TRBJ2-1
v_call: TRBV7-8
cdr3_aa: CASSSRVDSLAEQFF

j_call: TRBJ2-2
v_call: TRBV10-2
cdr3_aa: CASSVGSGGYTGELFF

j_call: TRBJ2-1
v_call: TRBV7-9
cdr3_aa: CASSLVAFSNEQFF

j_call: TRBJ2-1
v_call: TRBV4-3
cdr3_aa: CASSQEGVAGNEQFF

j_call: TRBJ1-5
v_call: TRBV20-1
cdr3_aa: CSASRDSIQPQHF